Given below is one TCR beta chain in context. This sample was taken from a study of long-term antiretroviral therapy in people with HIV. Germline V gene data show CDR1 as SQVTM and CDR2 as ANQGSEA. CDR3 length equals 13 residues. The V and J ends lost 7 bases and 1 base respectively, with 13 bases between them. Version v3.0 of the immunoSEQ assay was performed at survey level. TCRdb's table, derived via immunoSEQ multiplex PCR, lists solely in-frame clones and lacks some. Found here are some 48,000 clones, around 80% of them singletons; the top ten hold roughly 3%. The material was unsorted PBMCs, obtained 0.8 years after starting antiretroviral therapy. The source of this sequence is a woman in her late teens or twenties with HIV. V usage is TRBV29-1 and J usage is TRBJ1-1; tentatively, D is TRBD1 (5 bases). The CDR3 DNA sequence: TGCAGCGCGACCGGGGGGGGGAACACTGAAGCTTTCTTT. It specifies CSATGGGNTEAFF.